These T cell receptor beta chains were read from a single sample in a study of T cell responses to AZD1222 COVID-19 vaccine. The assay was immunoSEQ multiplex PCR, and TCRdb's table has in-frame clones only and misses some. The data hold roughly 98,000 clones, with roughly 83% observed a single time. Sequences were derived from peripheral blood, sampled 28 days after the second AZD1222 dose. The origin of the receptors is an adult who received the AZD1222 COVID-19 vaccine. Both conserved end residues are part of each CDR3. The D gene is left open where the match is weak. Size tells how often a clone was seen (once, few, many) or the class of an expanded clone, and some rows leave it out.

cdr3_nt cdr3_aa j_call d_call cdr3_length clone_size v_call
TGTGCCAGCATCGCTGTCGGGTACACTGAAGCTTTCTTT CASIAVGYTEAFF TRBJ1-1 - 13 once TRBV6-5
TGTGCCAGCAGCGTAGGAGGCGGACCCACAGATACGCAGTATTTT CASSVGGGPTDTQYF TRBJ2-3 - 15 - TRBV9
TGTGCCAGCGGAAGGGGCGGTGCTCTCTCCGAAGAGCAGTTCTTC CASGRGGALSEEQFF TRBJ2-1 - 15 - TRBV2
TGTGCCAGCAGCAAAGGGACAGGGGTGAACACTGAAGCTTTCTTT CASSKGTGVNTEAFF TRBJ1-1 TRBD1 15 - TRBV5-4
TGTGCCACCCTGTGCAAAAGACGGCTCAATCAGCCCCAGCATTTT CATLCKRRLNQPQHF TRBJ1-5 - 15 - TRBV24-1
TGTGCCAGCAGTCTTACAGGGCAGACTGAAGCTTTCTTT CASSLTGQTEAFF TRBJ1-1 - 13 - TRBV5-5
TGTGCCAGCAGAGACGACGGCCTCTACGAGCAGTACTTC CASRDDGLYEQYF TRBJ2-7 - 13 - TRBV2
TGTGCCAGCAGCCCAAAGGCGGGAGACACTGAAGCTTTCTTT CASSPKAGDTEAFF TRBJ1-1 - 14 - TRBV7-9
TGTGCCAGCTCACCGATGGACCTGAGTGACTATGGCTACACCTTC CASSPMDLSDYGYTF TRBJ1-2 - 15 - TRBV18
TGTGCCAGCAGCCGGAGGGGGGGAGAGACCCAGTACTTC CASSRRGGETQYF TRBJ2-5 - 13 - TRBV7-9
TGTGCCAGCAGCTTGCAACAGGGCACGACTGAAGCTTTCTTT CASSLQQGTTEAFF TRBJ1-1 - 14 - TRBV7-9
TGCGCCAGCAGCCAAGTACAGGGCCCTTCGTCCTACGAGCAGTACTTC CASSQVQGPSSYEQYF TRBJ2-7 - 16 - TRBV4-1
TGCGCCAGCAGCCAAGGACATAACTTCGGGACGGTGAATGAAAAACTGTTTTTT CASSQGHNFGTVNEKLFF TRBJ1-4 - 18 - TRBV4-1
TGTGCCTGGACTCCAACAACAACTAATGAAAAACTGTTTTTT CAWTPTTTNEKLFF TRBJ1-4 - 14 - TRBV30
TGCGCCAGCAGTGAGTCGGTGGGCTGGGAGACCCAGTACTTC CASSESVGWETQYF TRBJ2-5 - 14 - TRBV10-1
TGTGCCAGCAGCTTGCCTGGTGCGGGAGAGGGCAATGAGCAGTTCTTC CASSLPGAGEGNEQFF TRBJ2-1 TRBD2 16 - TRBV5-6
TGTGCCAGTAGTATTGATAGACTCGTCGCTGAAGCTTTCTTT CASSIDRLVAEAFF TRBJ1-1 - 14 - TRBV19
TGTGCCAGCAGCCAACTCGGGACGGGGGCTAACTATGGCTACACCTTC CASSQLGTGANYGYTF TRBJ1-2 - 16 - TRBV27
TGTGCCAGTAGTATAGGTGAAGGGGGCTCCCCCTATGGCTACACCTTC CASSIGEGGSPYGYTF TRBJ1-2 TRBD1 16 few TRBV19
TGTGCCAGCAGGGGAGGATGGCTAAGCTCCTACGAGCAGTACTTC CASRGGWLSSYEQYF TRBJ2-7 - 15 - TRBV2
TGTGCCAGCAGTCCCGGGAACTATGGCTACACCTTC CASSPGNYGYTF TRBJ1-2 - 12 - TRBV6-1
TGTGCCAGCAGCCCCTTGGGCAGGGGGACTTACGAGCAGTACTTC CASSPLGRGTYEQYF TRBJ2-7 - 15 - TRBV11-2
TGTGCCAGCAGCTTGCAGGGGAACACTGAAGCTTTCTTT CASSLQGNTEAFF TRBJ1-1 - 13 - TRBV5-8
TGTGCCAGCAGTTTGGCAGGGGCCCCCTGGGGCTACACCTTC CASSLAGAPWGYTF TRBJ1-2 - 14 - TRBV7-9